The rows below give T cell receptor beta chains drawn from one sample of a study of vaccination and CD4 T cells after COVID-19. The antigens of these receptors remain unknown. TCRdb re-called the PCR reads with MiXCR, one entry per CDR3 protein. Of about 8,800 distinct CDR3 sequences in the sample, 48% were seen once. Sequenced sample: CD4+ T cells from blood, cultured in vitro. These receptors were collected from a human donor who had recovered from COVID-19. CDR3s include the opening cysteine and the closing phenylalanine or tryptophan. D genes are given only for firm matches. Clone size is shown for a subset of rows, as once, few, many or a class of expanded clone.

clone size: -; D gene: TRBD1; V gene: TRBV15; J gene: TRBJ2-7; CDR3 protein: CATRDGTGGYEQYF; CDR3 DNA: TGTGCCACCAGGGATGGGACAGGGGGCTACGAGCAGTACTTC
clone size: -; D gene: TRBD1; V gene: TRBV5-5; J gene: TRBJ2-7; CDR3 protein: CASSLGQGAYEQYF; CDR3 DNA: TGTGCCAGCAGCTTGGGACAGGGGGCTTACGAGCAGTACTTC
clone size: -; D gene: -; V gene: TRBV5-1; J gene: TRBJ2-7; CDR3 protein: CASSWVGGQGEQYF; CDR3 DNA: TGCGCCAGCAGCTGGGTGGGGGGGCAGGGGGAGCAGTACTTC
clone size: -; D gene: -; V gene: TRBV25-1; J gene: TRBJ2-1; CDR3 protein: CASRGGLAHSGNEQFF; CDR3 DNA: TGTGCCAGCAGGGGGGGTCTAGCGCACAGCGGCAATGAGCAGTTCTTC
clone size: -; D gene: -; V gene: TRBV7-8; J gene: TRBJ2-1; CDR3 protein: CASSLIGDEQFF; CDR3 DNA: TGTGCCAGCAGCTTAATAGGGGATGAGCAGTTCTTC
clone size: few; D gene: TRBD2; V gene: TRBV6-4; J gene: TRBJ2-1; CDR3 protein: CASSLAGTISNEQFF; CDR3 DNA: TGTGCCAGCAGTCTTGCCGGGACTATATCCAATGAGCAGTTCTTC
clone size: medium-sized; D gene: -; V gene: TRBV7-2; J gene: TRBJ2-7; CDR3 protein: CASSRRGGAGREQYF; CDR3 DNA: TGTGCCAGCAGCCGCAGAGGGGGGGCAGGACGCGAGCAGTACTTC
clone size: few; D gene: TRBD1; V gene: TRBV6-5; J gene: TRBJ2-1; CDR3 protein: CASSYTGQGAEQFF; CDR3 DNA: TGTGCCAGCAGTTACACCGGGCAGGGGGCTGAGCAGTTCTTC
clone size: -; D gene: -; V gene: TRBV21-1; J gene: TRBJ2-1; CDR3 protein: CASSSDRVEDEQFF; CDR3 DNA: TGTGCCAGCAGTTCCGACAGGGTAGAGGATGAGCAGTTCTTC
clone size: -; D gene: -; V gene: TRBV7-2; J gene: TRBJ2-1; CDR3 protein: CASSLFRYNEQFF; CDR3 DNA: TGTGCCAGCAGCTTATTTCGATACAATGAGCAGTTCTTC
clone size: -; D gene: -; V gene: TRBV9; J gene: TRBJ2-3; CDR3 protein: CASSATDTQYF; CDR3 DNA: TGTGCCAGCAGCGCAACAGATACGCAGTATTTT
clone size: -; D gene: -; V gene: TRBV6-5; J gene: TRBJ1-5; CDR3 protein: CASSYFSSNQPQHF; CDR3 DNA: TGTGCCAGCAGTTACTTTAGCAGCAATCAGCCCCAGCATTTT
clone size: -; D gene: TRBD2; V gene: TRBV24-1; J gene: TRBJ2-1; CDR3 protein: CATSDSGGIEQFF; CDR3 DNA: TGTGCCACCAGTGATTCGGGGGGGATTGAGCAGTTCTTC
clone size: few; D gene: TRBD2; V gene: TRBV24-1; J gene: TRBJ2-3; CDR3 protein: CATSDFAGEGTDTQYF; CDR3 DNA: TGTGCCACCAGTGATTTTGCGGGAGAGGGCACAGATACGCAGTATTTT
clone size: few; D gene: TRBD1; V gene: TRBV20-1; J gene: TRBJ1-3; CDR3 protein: CSARRTGPSGNTIYF; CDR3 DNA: TGCAGTGCCCGCCGGACAGGACCCTCTGGAAACACCATATATTTT
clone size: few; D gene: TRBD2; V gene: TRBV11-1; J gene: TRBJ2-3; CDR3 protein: CASSSSGRGDTQYF; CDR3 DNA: TGTGCCAGCAGCTCTAGCGGGAGGGGGGATACGCAGTATTTT
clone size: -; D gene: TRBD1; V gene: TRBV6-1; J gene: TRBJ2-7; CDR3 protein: CASTRDRGRYEQYF; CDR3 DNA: TGTGCCAGCACCCGGGACAGGGGGCGTTACGAGCAGTACTTC
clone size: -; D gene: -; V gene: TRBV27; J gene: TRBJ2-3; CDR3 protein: CASSRFGQRGTDTQYF; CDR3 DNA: TGTGCCAGCAGCAGATTCGGACAGAGAGGCACAGATACGCAGTATTTT
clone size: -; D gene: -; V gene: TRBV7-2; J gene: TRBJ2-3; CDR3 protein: CASSQDSSSQYF; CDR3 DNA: TGTGCCAGCAGCCAGGACAGTTCGTCCCAGTATTTT
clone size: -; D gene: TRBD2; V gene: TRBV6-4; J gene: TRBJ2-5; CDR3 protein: CASGGTSGSFETQYF; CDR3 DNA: TGTGCCAGCGGAGGGACTAGCGGGAGTTTTGAGACCCAGTACTTC
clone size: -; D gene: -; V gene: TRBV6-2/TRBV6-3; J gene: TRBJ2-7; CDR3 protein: CASSRTLNYEQYF; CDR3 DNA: TGTGCCAGCAGCCGGACCCTCAACTACGAGCAGTACTTC
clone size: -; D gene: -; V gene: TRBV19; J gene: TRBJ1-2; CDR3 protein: CASRLDTSSNYGYTF; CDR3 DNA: TGTGCCAGTAGATTGGATACTTCATCTAACTATGGCTACACCTTC
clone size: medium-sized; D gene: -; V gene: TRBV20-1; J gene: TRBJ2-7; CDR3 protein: CSARALDSYEQYF; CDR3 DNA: TGCAGTGCCAGGGCCTTAGACTCCTACGAGCAGTACTTC
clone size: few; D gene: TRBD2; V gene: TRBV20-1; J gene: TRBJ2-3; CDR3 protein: CSARGRLAGGRDTQYF; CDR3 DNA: TGCAGTGCTAGAGGGAGACTAGCGGGAGGGCGAGATACGCAGTATTTT
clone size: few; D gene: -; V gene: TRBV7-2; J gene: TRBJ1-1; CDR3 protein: CASSLPLYRLNTEAFF; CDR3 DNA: TGTGCCAGCAGCTTGCCCCTCTACAGGTTAAACACTGAAGCTTTCTTT
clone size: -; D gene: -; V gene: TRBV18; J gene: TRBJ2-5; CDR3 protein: CASSPSDPKETQYF; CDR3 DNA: TGTGCCAGCTCACCGTCAGATCCCAAAGAGACCCAGTACTTC
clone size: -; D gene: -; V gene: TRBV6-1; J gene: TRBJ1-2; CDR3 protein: CASSGRTGDNYGYTF; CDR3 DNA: TGTGCCAGCAGTGGCAGGACCGGTGACAACTATGGCTACACCTTC
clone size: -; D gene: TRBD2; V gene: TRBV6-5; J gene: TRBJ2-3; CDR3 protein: CASSYLAGVDTQYF; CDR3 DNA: TGTGCCAGCAGTTACCTAGCGGGAGTAGATACGCAGTATTTT
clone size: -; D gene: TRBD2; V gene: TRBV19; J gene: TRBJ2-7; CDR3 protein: CASSRLAGANYEQYF; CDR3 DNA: TGTGCCAGTAGTCGACTAGCGGGGGCCAACTACGAGCAGTACTTC
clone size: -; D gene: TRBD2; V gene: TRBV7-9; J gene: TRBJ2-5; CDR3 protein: CASSLAAGVFKETQYF; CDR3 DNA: TGTGCCAGCAGCTTAGCAGCGGGAGTCTTTAAAGAGACCCAGTACTTC
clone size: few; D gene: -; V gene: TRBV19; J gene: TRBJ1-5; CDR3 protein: CASSIREDYTNQPQHF; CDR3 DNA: TGTGCCAGTAGTATCCGGGAAGACTACACCAATCAGCCCCAGCATTTT
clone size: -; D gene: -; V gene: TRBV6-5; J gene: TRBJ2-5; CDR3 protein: CASSYSEARETQYF; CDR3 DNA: TGTGCCAGCAGTTACTCGGAGGCCCGCGAGACCCAGTACTTC
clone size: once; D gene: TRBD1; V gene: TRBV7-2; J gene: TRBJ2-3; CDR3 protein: CASSTRQGNTQYF; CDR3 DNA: TGTGCCAGCAGCACACGACAGGGCAATACGCAGTATTTT
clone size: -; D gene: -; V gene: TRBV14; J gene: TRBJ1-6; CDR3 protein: CASSQGQYNSPLHF; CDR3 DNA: TGTGCCAGCAGCCAAGGACAGTATAATTCACCCCTCCACTTT
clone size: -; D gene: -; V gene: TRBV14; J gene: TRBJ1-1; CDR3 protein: CASSQDPHINTEAFF; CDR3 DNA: TGTGCCAGCAGCCAAGATCCCCACATTAACACTGAAGCTTTCTTT
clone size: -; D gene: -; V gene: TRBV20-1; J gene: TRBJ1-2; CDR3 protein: CSAREEVGGYTF; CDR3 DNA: TGCAGTGCTAGGGAGGAGGTTGGTGGCTACACCTTC
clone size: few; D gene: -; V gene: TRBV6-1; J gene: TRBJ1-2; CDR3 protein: CASSAGVNRGYTF; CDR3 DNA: TGTGCCAGCAGTGCCGGAGTTAACAGGGGCTACACCTTC
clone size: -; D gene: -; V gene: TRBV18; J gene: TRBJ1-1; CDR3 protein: CASSPRTAGEAFF; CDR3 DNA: TGTGCCAGCTCACCACGGACAGCCGGTGAAGCTTTCTTT
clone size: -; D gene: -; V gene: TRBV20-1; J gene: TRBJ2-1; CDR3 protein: CSANRGNEQFF; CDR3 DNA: TGCAGTGCTAACCGGGGGAATGAGCAGTTCTTC
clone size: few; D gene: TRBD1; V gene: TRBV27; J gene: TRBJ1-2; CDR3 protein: CASSLTGAVNYGYTF; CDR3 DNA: TGTGCCAGCAGTTTAACAGGGGCGGTTAACTATGGCTACACCTTC
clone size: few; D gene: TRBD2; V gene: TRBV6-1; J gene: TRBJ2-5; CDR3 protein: CASRNGLAGETQYF; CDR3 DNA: TGTGCCAGCAGAAATGGACTAGCTGGTGAGACCCAGTACTTC
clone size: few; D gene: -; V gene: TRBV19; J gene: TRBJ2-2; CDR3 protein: CASRKGSSNTGELFF; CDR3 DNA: TGTGCCAGTAGAAAGGGATCGTCGAACACCGGGGAGCTGTTTTTT
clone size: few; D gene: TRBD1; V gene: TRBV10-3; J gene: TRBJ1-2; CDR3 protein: CAISESGQGKGYGYTF; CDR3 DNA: TGTGCCATCAGTGAGTCAGGACAGGGTAAAGGCTATGGCTACACCTTC
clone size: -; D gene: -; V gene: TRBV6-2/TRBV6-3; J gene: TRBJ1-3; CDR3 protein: CASSYDNRPGNTIYF; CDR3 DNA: TGTGCCAGCAGTTACGATAATCGCCCTGGAAACACCATATATTTT
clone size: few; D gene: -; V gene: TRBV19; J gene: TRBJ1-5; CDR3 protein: CASSVSQKNQPQHF; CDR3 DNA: TGTGCCAGTAGTGTAAGCCAAAAGAATCAGCCCCAGCATTTT
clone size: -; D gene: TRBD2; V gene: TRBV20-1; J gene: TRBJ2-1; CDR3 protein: CSAGGGLVGHNEQFF; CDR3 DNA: TGCAGTGCTGGAGGGGGACTAGTGGGACACAATGAGCAGTTCTTC
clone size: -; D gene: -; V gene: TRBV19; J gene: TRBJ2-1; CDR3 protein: CASSIRREGVWFF; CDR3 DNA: TGTGCCAGTAGTATCCGGCGGGAAGGAGTTTGGTTCTTC
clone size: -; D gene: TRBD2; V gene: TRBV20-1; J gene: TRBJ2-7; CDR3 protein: CSARDRRTSDYEQYF; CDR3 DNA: TGCAGTGCTAGAGATCGACGGACTAGCGACTACGAGCAGTACTTC
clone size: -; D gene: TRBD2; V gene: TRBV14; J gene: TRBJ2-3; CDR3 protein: CASSQQGRLAGLEDTQYF; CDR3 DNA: TGTGCCAGCAGCCAACAGGGGCGACTAGCGGGACTTGAAGATACGCAGTATTTT
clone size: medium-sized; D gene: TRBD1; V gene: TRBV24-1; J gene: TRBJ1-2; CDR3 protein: CATSALGQRTNYGYTF; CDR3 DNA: TGTGCCACCAGTGCCCTGGGACAGAGGACTAACTATGGCTACACCTTC
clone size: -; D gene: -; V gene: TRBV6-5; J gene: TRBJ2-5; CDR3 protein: CASSYNAAGRKETQYF; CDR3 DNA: TGTGCCAGCAGTTACAACGCAGCCGGGAGAAAAGAGACCCAGTACTTC
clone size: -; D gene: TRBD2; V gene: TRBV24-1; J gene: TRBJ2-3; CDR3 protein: CATSDRGGLSTDTQYF; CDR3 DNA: TGTGCCACCAGTGACCGGGGGGGGCTAAGCACAGATACGCAGTATTTT
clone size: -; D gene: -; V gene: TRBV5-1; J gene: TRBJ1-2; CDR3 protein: CASSGKWGNYGYTF; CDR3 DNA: TGCGCCAGCAGCGGAAAGTGGGGGAACTATGGCTACACCTTC
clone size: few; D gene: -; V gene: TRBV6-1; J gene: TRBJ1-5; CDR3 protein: CASSNRTVYSNQPQHF; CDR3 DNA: TGTGCCAGCAGTAACCGGACAGTTTATAGCAATCAGCCCCAGCATTTT
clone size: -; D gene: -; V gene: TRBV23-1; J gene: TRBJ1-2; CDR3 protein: CASSQSGHGYTF; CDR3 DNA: TGCGCCAGCAGTCAATCAGGTCATGGCTACACCTTC